These 24 T cell receptor beta chains share one sample of origin, sequenced in a study of blood T cell repertoires in COVID-19. The assay was immunoSEQ multiplex PCR, and TCRdb's table has in-frame clones only and misses some. Found here are roughly 67,000 clones, 85% to 90% of them singletons; the top ten hold about 4%. The sequenced material came from peripheral blood. These receptors all come from a man aged 50 to 60 with acute or convalescent COVID-19.

This chain joins TRBV11-3 and TRBJ1-1; D remains ambiguous. This CDR3 is built from 12 residues. The V end lost 2 bases, the J end lost 4 bases, and 5 bases lay between the germline ends. Germline V gene lookup returns CDR1 SGHNT and CDR2 YENEEA. CDR3 amino acids: CASSLRSTEAFF. The CDR3 DNA is TGTGCCAGCAGCTTACGGAGCACTGAAGCTTTCTTT.

The chain has TRBV5-6 and TRBJ2-5, with D possibly TRBD1 on 6 matching bases. The CDR3 loop spans 12 amino acids. V was shortened by 4 bases and J by 5 bases, with 9 bases between the two germline ends. CDR1 is SGHDT, CDR2 YYEEEE, per germline. The DNA for the CDR3 is TGTGCCAGCAGCAGACAGGTGGAGACCCAGTACTTC. Translated, it gives CASSRQVETQYF.

The rearrangement uses TRBV9 and TRBJ1-1; D is ambiguous. Germline V gene lookup returns CDR1 SGDLS and CDR2 YYNGEE. Between the trimmed V and J ends, which lost 0 bases and 1 base, there was a span of 13 bases. This CDR3 contains 16 residues. The chain's CDR3 is CASSVDPYLSNTEAFF. The CDR3 DNA reads TGTGCCAGCAGCGTAGATCCGTACCTATCGAACACTGAAGCTTTCTTT.

The CDR3 protein is CAGGRGGNRNTIYF. CDR3 DNA sequence: TGTGCCGGCGGACGGGGAGGAAATCGCAACACCATATATTTT. The chain is built from TRBV28 and TRBJ1-3, with no clear D. V lost 11 bases and J lost 7, with 21 bases in between. The CDR3 runs to 14 residues. Germline V CDR1 and CDR2: MDHEN, SYDVKM.

The rearrangement joins TRBV29-1 to TRBJ2-5; perhaps TRBD2 as D (6 bases). V was trimmed by 3 bases and J by 2 bases, leaving 16 bases between them. CDR3 length: 15 amino acids. Germline CDR1 is SQVTM and CDR2 is ANQGSEA. The DNA for the CDR3 is TGCAGCGTTGATCAGGCTGGAGGGATACAAGAGACCCAGTACTTC. Translated, it gives CSVDQAGGIQETQYF.

This chain links TRBV7-3 with TRBJ2-2, with 8 positions matching TRBD1. In germline, CDR1 is SGHTA, CDR2 FQGTGA. V lost 6 bases and J lost 7; bases outside the gene matches: 10. The CDR3 consists of 15 residues. Here the CDR3 reads CASSRNQGAGGELFF. CDR3 in DNA: TGTGCCAGCAGTAGGAATCAGGGGGCAGGCGGGGAGCTGTTTTTT.

The gene calls are TRBV3-1 (or the pseudogene TRBV3-2) and TRBJ2-7; 7 bases map to TRBD2. Germline CDR1 and CDR2: LGHDT and YNNKEL (reference sequence). Germline trimming cut 0 bases from V and 5 bases from J; bases unmatched to any gene: 10. The CDR3 runs 16 residues. DNA of the CDR3: TGTGCCAGCAGCCAAGATCCCAGGACTAGTCTCGACGAGCAGTACTTC. This sequence encodes CASSQDPRTSLDEQYF.

This chain joins TRBV14 and TRBJ2-7; 8 positions match TRBD2. The V segment lost 5 bases and the J segment 5 bases; nucleotides outside the gene matches: 11. The CDR3 length is 15 residues. The V gene's germline CDR1 is SGHDN and CDR2 FVKESK. CDR3 sequence: CASSFRAGAGHEQYF. Written as DNA, the CDR3 is TGTGCCAGCAGCTTTCGAGCGGGAGCGGGCCACGAGCAGTACTTC.

The CDR3 loop is CASSNHRGRTDTQYF. For the CDR3, the DNA is TGCGCCAGCAGTAACCACAGGGGGCGGACAGATACGCAGTATTTT. The chain couples TRBV4-1 to TRBJ2-3; 9 positions agree with TRBD1. The CDR3 spans 15 residues. Per germline, CDR1 MGHRA and CDR2 YSYEKL. The trim removed 6 bases at V and 3 bases at J, leaving 7 bases unmatched.

V usage is TRBV9 and J usage is TRBJ1-1, with 7 bases fitting TRBD1. The CDR3 consists of 15 residues. V gave up 4 bases and J gave up 1 base; unmatched junction bases: 7. Germline loops: CDR1 SGDLS, CDR2 YYNGEE. The CDR3 loop reads CASSPSTGTNTEAFF. In DNA, the CDR3 is TGTGCCAGCAGCCCTTCGACAGGGACGAACACTGAAGCTTTCTTT.

The chain uses TRBV11-2 and TRBJ1-2; TRBD1 agrees at 9 bases. This CDR3 has 17 residues. Looked up from germline, CDR1 is SGHAT and CDR2 is FQNNGV. V was pared by 4 bases and J by 2 bases, with 11 bases of the junction left unmatched. The CDR3 DNA is TGTGCCAGCAGCTCGGGAACAGGGGGCGCCGGAAACTATGGCTACACCTTC. Residues: CASSSGTGGAGNYGYTF.

This chain uses TRBV5-1 with TRBJ2-2, with 7 bases lining up with TRBD1. V gave up 0 bases and J gave up 2 bases; unmatched junction bases: 4. In germline, CDR1 is SGHRS, CDR2 YFSETQ. The CDR3 length is 16 residues. CDR3 DNA sequence: TGCGCCAGCAGCTTGGATGGGACAGTCAACACCGGGGAGCTGTTTTTT. Its translation: CASSLDGTVNTGELFF.

This chain connects TRBV28 to TRBJ1-1; D uncertain. The CDR3 length is 12 residues. V was trimmed by 5 bases and J by 3 bases, leaving 7 bases between them. Germline values: CDR1 MDHEN, CDR2 SYDVKM. The CDR3 reads CASSRGYTEAFF. The CDR3 DNA is TGTGCCAGCAGTCGCGGGTACACTGAAGCTTTCTTT. Variable domain in full (rest from reference TRBV28 and TRBJ1-1): DVKVTQSSRYLVKRTGEKVFLECVQDMDHENMFWYRQDPGLGLRLIYFSYDVKMKEKGDIPEGYSVSREKKERFSLILESASTNQTSMYLCASSRGYTEAFFGQGTRLTVV.

The genes are TRBV30 and TRBJ2-2; TRBD2 agrees at 10 bases. The CDR3 spans 16 residues. Looked up from germline, CDR1 is GTSNPN and CDR2 is SVGIG (reference sequence). Trimming took 3 bases from V and 5 from J; bases not matched to a gene: 9. The CDR3 reads CAWSGLAGAGTGELFF. CDR3 nucleotides: TGTGCCTGGAGCGGCCTAGCGGGAGCTGGGACCGGGGAGCTGTTTTTT.

Only one count was recorded for this clone. This chain connects TRBV9 to TRBJ2-7; TRBD2 matches at 9 bases. This CDR3 comprises 14 residues. The V segment lost 0 bases and the J segment 4 bases; nucleotides outside the gene matches: 2. Per germline, CDR1 SGDLS and CDR2 YYNGEE. CDR3 residues: CASSVGLAEYEQYF. The CDR3 bases are TGTGCCAGCAGCGTAGGACTAGCGGAATACGAGCAGTACTTC.

The chain employs TRBV7-3 and TRBJ1-2, with 7 nucleotides matching TRBD1. This CDR3 spans 15 amino acids. The germline gives CDR1 SGHTA, CDR2 FQGTGA. The V gene end was trimmed by 2 bases and the J gene end by 4 bases; junction bases not matched to a gene: 7. The CDR3 region has the DNA TGTGCCAGCAGCTTATATTTCGACAGGGCCTATGGCTACACCTTC. Translation: CASSLYFDRAYGYTF.

V and J are TRBV12-3 or TRBV12-4 and TRBJ2-3, with D uncertain. V was pared by 3 bases and J by 4 bases, with 8 bases between. This CDR3 spans 13 amino acids. The CDR3 bases are TGTGCCAGCAGTTTGGTTGGAGCAGATACGCAGTATTTT. This encodes CASSLVGADTQYF.

The chain joins TRBV5-4 to TRBJ2-1, with 9 bases matching TRBD1. This CDR3 spans 16 amino acids. Germline assignment: CDR1 SGHNT and CDR2 YYREEE (reference sequence). V was clipped by 4 bases and J by 6 bases; unmatched bases: 11. The CDR3 protein is CASSQPGTGIRNEQFF. The CDR3 nucleotides are TGTGCCAGCAGCCAACCCGGGACAGGGATTCGCAATGAGCAGTTCTTC.

The rearrangement joins TRBV7-9 to TRBJ2-4; D possibly corresponds to TRBD2 (6 bases). This CDR3 is built from 12 residues. CDR1 is SEHNR and CDR2 is FQNEAQ in the germline V gene (reference sequence). V lost 1 base to trimming and J lost 9 bases, with 7 bases between them. The CDR3 DNA reads as TGTGCCAGCAGCTTAGAGCGGGTCATTCAGTACTTC. Protein: CASSLERVIQYF.

V gene TRBV4-1 combines with J gene TRBJ2-1, with 11 nucleotides matching TRBD2. Germline assignment: CDR1 MGHRA and CDR2 YSYEKL. V lost 1 base and J lost 0; bases outside the gene matches: 8. There are 19 residues in the CDR3. This CDR3 reads CASSQGTTSGTSSYNEQFF. The CDR3, as DNA: TGCGCCAGCAGCCAAGGAACGACTAGCGGGACGAGCTCCTACAATGAGCAGTTCTTC.

The chain links TRBV19 to TRBJ1-2; 7 positions match TRBD1. This CDR3 has 13 amino acids. The germline gives CDR1 LNHDA, CDR2 SQIVND (reference sequence). J gave up 3 bases and V 5 bases, and 3 bases lay outside the gene matches. CDR3 residues: CASSATGDYGYTF. DNA of the CDR3: TGTGCCAGTAGTGCCACAGGGGACTATGGCTACACCTTC.

This chain uses TRBV29-1 with TRBJ1-1; 9 bases fit TRBD1. V lost 5 bases, J lost 6 bases, and 7 bases stayed unmatched. The CDR3 is 13 residues long. Germline-derived CDR1 and CDR2 are SQVTM and ANQGSEA. In nucleotides, the CDR3 is TGCAGCGTTTTGGGGACAGGGTCGGCTGAAGCTTTCTTT. This encodes CSVLGTGSAEAFF.

This chain links TRBV20-1 with TRBJ2-1, with 9 positions matching TRBD2. V gave up 3 bases and J gave up 4 bases; unmatched junction bases: 4. This CDR3 comprises 14 residues. CDR1 is DFQATT, CDR2 SNEGSKA, per germline (reference sequence). CDR3 bases: TGCAGTGCTAGTATGGCGGGGGGGTACAATGAGCAGTTCTTC. Encoded protein: CSASMAGGYNEQFF.

In this sample, this clone turned up a few times. The rearrangement uses TRBV5-1 and TRBJ2-3; D uncertain. The germline V and J ends were trimmed by 0 bases and 2 bases, with 7 bases remaining between them. Germline V gene sequence: CDR1 SGHRS, CDR2 YFSETQ. CDR3 size: 14 residues. CDR3 sequence (DNA): TGCGCCAGCAGCTTGGACCAGAACACAGATACGCAGTATTTT. Amino acids: CASSLDQNTDTQYF.